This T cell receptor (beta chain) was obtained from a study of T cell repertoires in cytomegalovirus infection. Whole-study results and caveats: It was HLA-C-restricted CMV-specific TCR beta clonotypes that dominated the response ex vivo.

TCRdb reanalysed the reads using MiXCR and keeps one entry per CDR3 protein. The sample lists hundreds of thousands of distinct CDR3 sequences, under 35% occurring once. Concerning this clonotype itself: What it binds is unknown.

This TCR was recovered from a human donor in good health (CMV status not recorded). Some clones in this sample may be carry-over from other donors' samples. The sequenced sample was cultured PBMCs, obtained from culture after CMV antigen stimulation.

The CDR3 sequence: CASSQEPGRLNTEAFF. CDR3 in DNA: TGCGCCAGCAGCCAAGAACCCGGACGGCTGAACACTGAAGCTTTCTTT. The V call is TRBV4-1, the J call TRBJ1-1; D not resolved. The CDR3 sequence is 16 residues long. From germline, CDR1 is MGHRA and CDR2 YSYEKL. The V gene lost 0 bases and the J gene lost 0 bases, with 11 bases spanning the gap.